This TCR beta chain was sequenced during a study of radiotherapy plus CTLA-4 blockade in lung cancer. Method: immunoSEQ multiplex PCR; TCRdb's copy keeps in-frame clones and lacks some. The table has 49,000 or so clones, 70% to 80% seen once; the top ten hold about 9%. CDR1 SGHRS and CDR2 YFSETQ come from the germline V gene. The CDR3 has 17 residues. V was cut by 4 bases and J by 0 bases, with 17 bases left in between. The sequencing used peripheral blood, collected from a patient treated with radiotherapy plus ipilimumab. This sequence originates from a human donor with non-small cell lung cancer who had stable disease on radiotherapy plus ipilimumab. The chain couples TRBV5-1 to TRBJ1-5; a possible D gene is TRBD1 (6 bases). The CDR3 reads CASSPSPTGVSNQPQHF. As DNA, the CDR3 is TGCGCCAGCAGCCCGAGTCCGACAGGCGTTAGCAATCAGCCCCAGCATTTT.